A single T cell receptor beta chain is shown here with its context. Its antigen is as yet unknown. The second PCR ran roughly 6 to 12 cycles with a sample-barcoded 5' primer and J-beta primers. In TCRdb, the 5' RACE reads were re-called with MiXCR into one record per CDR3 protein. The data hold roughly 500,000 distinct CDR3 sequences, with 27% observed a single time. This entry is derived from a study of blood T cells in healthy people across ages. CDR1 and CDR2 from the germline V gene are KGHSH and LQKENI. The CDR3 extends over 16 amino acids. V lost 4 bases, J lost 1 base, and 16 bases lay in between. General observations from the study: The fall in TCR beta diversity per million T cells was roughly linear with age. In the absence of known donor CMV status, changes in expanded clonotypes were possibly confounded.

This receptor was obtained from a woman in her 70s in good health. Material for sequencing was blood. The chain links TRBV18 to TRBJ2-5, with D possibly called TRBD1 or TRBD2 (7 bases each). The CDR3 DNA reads TGTGCCAGCTCACGAGGGGGCGGGGGCCTCCAAGAGACCCAGTACTTC. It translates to CASSRGGGGLQETQYF.